This T cell receptor beta chain stems from a study of T cell repertoires in cytomegalovirus infection. About the research overall: Alongside well-studied HLA-B-restricted CMV epitopes, recently identified HLA-C-restricted CMV epitopes were also used. Shared public TCR beta signatures pointed to both CMV infection and a matching HLA type.

V shed 3 bases and J 2 bases; nucleotides not matched to a gene: 7. This CDR3 comprises 16 residues. Germline CDR1 is DFQATT and CDR2 is SNEGSKA (reference sequence). Study findings and constraints: CMV-specific HLA-C-restricted TCR beta clonotypes dominated the ex vivo response. Cumulated frequencies of public TCR beta families served to identify carriers of CMV plus the relevant HLA.

Turning to this clonotype: What it recognizes is unknown.

Using its own MiXCR run on the reads, TCRdb lists one record per CDR3 protein. The sample yields 100,000 or so distinct CDR3 sequences, 42% seen once. The rearrangement joins TRBV20-1 to TRBJ2-6, with 7 bases that match TRBD1. The specimen comprised CD8+ T cells from cultured PBMCs, sampled from culture after CMV antigen stimulation. This clonotype was sampled from a human donor in good health (CMV status not recorded). Some clones in this sample may be carry-over from other donors' samples. As DNA, the CDR3 is TGCAGTGCTAGCGTGACAGGGTCGACTGGGGCCAACGTCCTGACTTTC. This codes for CSASVTGSTGANVLTF.